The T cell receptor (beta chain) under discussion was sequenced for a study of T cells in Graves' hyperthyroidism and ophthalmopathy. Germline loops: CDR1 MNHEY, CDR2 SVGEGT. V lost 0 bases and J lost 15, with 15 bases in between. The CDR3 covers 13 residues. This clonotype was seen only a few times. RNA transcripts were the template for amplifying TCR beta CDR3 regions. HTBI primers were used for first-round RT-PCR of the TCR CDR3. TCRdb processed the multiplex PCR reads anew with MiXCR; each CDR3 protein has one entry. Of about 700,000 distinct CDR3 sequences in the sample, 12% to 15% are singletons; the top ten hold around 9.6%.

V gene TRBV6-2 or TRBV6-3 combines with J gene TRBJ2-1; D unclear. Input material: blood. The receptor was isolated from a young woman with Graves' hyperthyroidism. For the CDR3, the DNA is TGTGCCAGCAGTTACTCGAGGACCCCCAATGGGTTCTTC. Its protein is CASSYSRTPNGFF.